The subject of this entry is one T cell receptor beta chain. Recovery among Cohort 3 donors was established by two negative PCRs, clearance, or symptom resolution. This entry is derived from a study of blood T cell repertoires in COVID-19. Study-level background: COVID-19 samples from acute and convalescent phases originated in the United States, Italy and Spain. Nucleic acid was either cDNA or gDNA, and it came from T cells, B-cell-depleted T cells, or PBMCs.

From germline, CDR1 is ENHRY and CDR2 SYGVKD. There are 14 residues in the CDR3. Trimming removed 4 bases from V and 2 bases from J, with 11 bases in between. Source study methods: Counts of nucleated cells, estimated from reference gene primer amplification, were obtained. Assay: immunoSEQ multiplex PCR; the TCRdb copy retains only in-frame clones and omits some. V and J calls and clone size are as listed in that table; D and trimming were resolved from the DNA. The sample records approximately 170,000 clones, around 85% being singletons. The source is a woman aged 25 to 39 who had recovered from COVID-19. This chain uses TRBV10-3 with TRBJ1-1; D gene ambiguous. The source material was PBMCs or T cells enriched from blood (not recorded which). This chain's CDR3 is CAISGEAVNTEAFF. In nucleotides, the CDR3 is TGTGCCATCAGTGGGGAGGCAGTTAACACTGAAGCTTTCTTT.